Listed below are T cell receptor beta chains from one sample, sequenced in a study of cytotoxic CD8 clonotypes in ibrutinib-treated CLL. TCRdb's copy holds only in-frame clones and misses some; the assay was immunoSEQ multiplex PCR. The sample carries under 300,000 clones, under 80% recorded once. Sequenced material: PBMCs, taken after 24 months of ibrutinib treatment. These receptors came from a human donor with chronic lymphocytic leukemia. Both conserved end residues are part of each CDR3.

v_gene | CDR3aa
TRBV29-1 | CSVVVGQPFMGYNEQFF
TRBV28 | CAIGGLREQYF
TRBV9 | CASSVGRGTGAVAEAFF
TRBV11-2 | CASRSGQSTDTQYF
TRBV4-2 | CASSQRGSGYNEQFF
TRBV5-1 | CASSLVGTGNTIYF
TRBV6-5 | CASRPQGSAEAFF
TRBV5-1 | CASRLQGQDYEQYF
TRBV28 | CASSASPGDRILRRSYNEQFF
TRBV29-1 | CSAAGGGTYEQYF
TRBV4-1 | CASSQAGQGPYEQYF
TRBV13 | CASSLQGANEKLFF
TRBV9 | CASSPREGSKNIQYF
TRBV11-2 | CASSPQVGSEQYF
TRBV6-8 | CATRTSAEQFF
TRBV6-5 | CASSTLQGAKEQYF
TRBV10-1 | CASSQSLQETQYF
TRBV11-3 | CASSRGEENTQYF
TRBV27 | CASSLWAGANYGYTF
TRBV9 | CASSTAGGKETQYF
TRBV30 | CAWSKLGPSNQPQHF
TRBV5-5 | CVTSVTGSNEKLFF
TRBV7-2 | CASSTVGSQPYF
TRBV2 | CASTREGDEQYF
TRBV27 | CASSPGGPPYNEQFF
TRBV18 | CASSPLGREEYF
TRBV7-3 | CASSSPLAGNTDTQYF
TRBV15 | CATSRVGGETQYF
TRBV7-9 | CASSPTLTTGELFF
TRBV28 | CASSNPGRLSYEQYF
TRBV11-3 | CASSAREGGNYEQYF
TRBV12-5 | CASGLSSGTDTQYF
TRBV28 | CASSSGTSGRYDTQYF
TRBV11-2 | CASSLPWTSGRNEQFF
TRBV5-1 | CASIGNSGNTIYF
TRBV19 | CASSIRGWGLAERDEQFF
TRBV18 | CASSQGTGDEQYF
TRBV7-3 | CASSFNTGAGELFF
TRBV5-1 | CASSLAIGEADTQYF
TRBV30 | CAWSDPIWEKLFF
TRBV30 | CAWMAGTYYEQYF